This T cell receptor beta chain stems from a study of identical twins. General observations from the study: The study drew conclusions from cross-sectional statistical analysis, not from following the same donors.

A universal primer site was created by template switching, with the cDNA bearing unique molecular identifiers. TCRdb re-called the 5' RACE reads through MiXCR, storing one row per CDR3 protein. Of about 570,000 distinct CDR3 sequences listed, 9.6% are singletons. Per germline, CDR1 LGHDT and CDR2 YNNKEL (reference sequence). V lost 0 bases and J 6 bases, leaving 17 bases between the germline ends. This CDR3 spans 16 amino acids. This clonotype appeared many times. Its antigen is unidentified. These data also featured in a second study, about yellow fever vaccine responses in identical twins.

Sequenced sample: PBMCs. The receptor comes from a woman under 30 in good health. This chain connects TRBV3-1 to TRBJ1-1; weak D call: TRBD1 (6 bases). In DNA, the CDR3 is TGTGCCAGCAGCCAAGATAGGGGGACGGTACGGGCTGAAGCTTTCTTT. Its protein product is CASSQDRGTVRAEAFF.